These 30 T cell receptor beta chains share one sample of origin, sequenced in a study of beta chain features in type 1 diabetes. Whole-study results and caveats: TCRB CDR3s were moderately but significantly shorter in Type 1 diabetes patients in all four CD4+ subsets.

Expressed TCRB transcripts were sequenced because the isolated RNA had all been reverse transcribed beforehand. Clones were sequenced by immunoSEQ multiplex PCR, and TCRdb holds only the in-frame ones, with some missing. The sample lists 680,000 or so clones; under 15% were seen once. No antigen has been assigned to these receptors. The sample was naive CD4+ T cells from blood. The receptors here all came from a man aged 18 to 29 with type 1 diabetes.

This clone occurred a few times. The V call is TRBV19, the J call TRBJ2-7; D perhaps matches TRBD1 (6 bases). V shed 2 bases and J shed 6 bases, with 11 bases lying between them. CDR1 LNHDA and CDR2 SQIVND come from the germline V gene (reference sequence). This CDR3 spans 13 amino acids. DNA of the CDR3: TGTGCCAGTAGTATAAACAGGGTGGCCGAGCAGTACTTC. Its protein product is CASSINRVAEQYF.

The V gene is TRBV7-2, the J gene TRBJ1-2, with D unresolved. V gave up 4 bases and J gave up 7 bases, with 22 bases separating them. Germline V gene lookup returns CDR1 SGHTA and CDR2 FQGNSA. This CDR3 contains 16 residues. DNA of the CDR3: TGTGCCAGCAGCTCCCAGGCTGCTTTTCCTATACGTGGCTACACCTTC. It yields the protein CASSSQAAFPIRGYTF.

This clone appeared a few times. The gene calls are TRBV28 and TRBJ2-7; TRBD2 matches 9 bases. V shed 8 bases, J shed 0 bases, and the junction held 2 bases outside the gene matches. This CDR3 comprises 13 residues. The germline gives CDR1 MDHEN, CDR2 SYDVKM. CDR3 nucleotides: TGTGCCAGCCGAGCGGGAGGCTCCTACGAGCAGTACTTC. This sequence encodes CASRAGGSYEQYF.

CDR3 coding DNA: TGCAGCGTTCTTGGGACAGGGGGCTGGGATGAGCAGTTCTTC. Its translation is CSVLGTGGWDEQFF. The V call is TRBV29-1, the J call TRBJ2-1; 12 bases align to TRBD1. V shed 5 bases and J 8 bases; nucleotides not matched to a gene: 7. Germline CDR1 and CDR2: SQVTM and ANQGSEA. This CDR3 has 14 residues.

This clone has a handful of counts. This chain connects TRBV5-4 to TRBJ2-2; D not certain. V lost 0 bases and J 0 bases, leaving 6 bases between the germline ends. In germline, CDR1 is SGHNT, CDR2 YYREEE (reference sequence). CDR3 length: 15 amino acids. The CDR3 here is CASSLGQSNTGELFF. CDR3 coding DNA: TGTGCCAGCAGCTTGGGCCAGTCGAACACCGGGGAGCTGTTTTTT.

The CDR3 is CASSYSLGGVNTEAFF. CDR3 nucleotides: TGTGCCAGCAGTTATTCGTTAGGGGGTGTGAACACTGAAGCTTTCTTT. The chain combines TRBV6-5 with TRBJ1-1, with a tentative D call TRBD1 (6 bases). V was clipped by 3 bases and J by 0 bases, with 14 bases between them. CDR1 is MNHEY and CDR2 is SVGAGI in the germline V gene. The CDR3 covers 16 residues.

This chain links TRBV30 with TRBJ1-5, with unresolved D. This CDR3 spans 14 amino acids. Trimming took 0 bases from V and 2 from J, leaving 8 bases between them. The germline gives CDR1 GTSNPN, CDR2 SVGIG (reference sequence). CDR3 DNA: TGTGCCTGGAGTGTCGGGGAGGGCAATCAGCCCCAGCATTTT. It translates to CAWSVGEGNQPQHF.

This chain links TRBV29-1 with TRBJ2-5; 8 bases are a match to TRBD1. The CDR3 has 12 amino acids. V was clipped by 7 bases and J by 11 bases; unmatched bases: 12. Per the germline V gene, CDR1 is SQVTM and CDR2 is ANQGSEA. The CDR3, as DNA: TGCAGCGGCGGGACAGGCGGGAAGAAGCAGTACTTC. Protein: CSGGTGGKKQYF.

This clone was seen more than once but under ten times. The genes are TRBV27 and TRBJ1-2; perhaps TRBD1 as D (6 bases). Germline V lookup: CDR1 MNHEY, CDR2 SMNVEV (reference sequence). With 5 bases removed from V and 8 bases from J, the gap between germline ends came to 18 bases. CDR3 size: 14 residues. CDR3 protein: CASSPGQRTEGYTF. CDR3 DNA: TGTGCCAGCAGTCCGGGACAACGGACCGAGGGCTACACCTTC.

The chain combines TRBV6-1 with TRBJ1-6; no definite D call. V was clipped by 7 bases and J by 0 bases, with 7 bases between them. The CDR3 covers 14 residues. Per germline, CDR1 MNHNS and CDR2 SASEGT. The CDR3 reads CASKQSSYNSPLHF. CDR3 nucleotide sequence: TGTGCCAGCAAACAGAGCTCCTATAATTCACCCCTCCACTTT.

In DNA form, the CDR3 reads TGTGCCAGCAGGGTGGCAGAAGAGACCCAGTACTTC. It encodes CASRVAEETQYF. The V gene is TRBV2, the J gene TRBJ2-5, with unresolved D. V gave up 6 bases and J gave up 3 bases, with 8 bases separating them. This CDR3 spans 12 amino acids. The germline V gene encodes CDR1 SNHLY and CDR2 FYNNEI.

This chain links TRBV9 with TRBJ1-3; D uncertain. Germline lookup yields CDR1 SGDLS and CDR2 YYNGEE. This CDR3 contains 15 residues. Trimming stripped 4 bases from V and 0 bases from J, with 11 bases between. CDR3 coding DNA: TGTGCCAGCAGCTCACTCCGGGACTCTGGAAACACCATATATTTT. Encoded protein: CASSSLRDSGNTIYF. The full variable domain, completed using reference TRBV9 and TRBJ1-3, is DSGVTQTPKHLITATGQRVTLRCSPRSGDLSVYWYQQSLDQGLQFLIQYYNGEERAKGNILERFSAQQFPDLHSELNLSSLELGDSALYFCASSSLRDSGNTIYFGEGSWLTVV.

This chain's CDR3 is CASSSVSGAPRGYTF. CDR3 DNA: TGTGCCAGCAGTTCAGTAAGCGGAGCCCCTCGAGGCTACACCTTC. The chain combines TRBV28 with TRBJ1-2; D unresolved. Between the trimmed V and J ends, which lost 4 bases and 8 bases, there was a span of 20 bases. CDR1 is MDHEN and CDR2 is SYDVKM in the germline V gene. This CDR3 has 15 residues.

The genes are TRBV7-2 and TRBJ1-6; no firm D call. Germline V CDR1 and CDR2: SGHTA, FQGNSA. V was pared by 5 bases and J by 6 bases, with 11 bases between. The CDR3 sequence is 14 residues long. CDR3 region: CASSPFRINSPLHF. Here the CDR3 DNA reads TGTGCCAGCAGCCCCTTCCGGATTAATTCACCCCTCCACTTT.

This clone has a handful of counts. The CDR3 here is CASSLFGLATQETQYF. CDR3 sequence (DNA): TGTGCCAGCAGCTTATTTGGGCTAGCGACGCAAGAGACCCAGTACTTC. The chain has TRBV7-2 and TRBJ2-5, with a weak D call TRBD2 (6 bases). Trimming cost V 2 bases and J 2 bases, with 15 bases left between them. The germline V gene encodes CDR1 SGHTA and CDR2 FQGNSA. The CDR3 runs 16 residues.

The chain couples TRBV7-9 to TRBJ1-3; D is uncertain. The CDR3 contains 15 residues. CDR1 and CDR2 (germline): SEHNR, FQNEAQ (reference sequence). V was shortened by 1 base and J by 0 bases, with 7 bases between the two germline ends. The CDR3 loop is CASSLVAISGNTIYF. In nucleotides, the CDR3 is TGTGCCAGCAGCTTAGTTGCGATCTCTGGAAACACCATATATTTT.

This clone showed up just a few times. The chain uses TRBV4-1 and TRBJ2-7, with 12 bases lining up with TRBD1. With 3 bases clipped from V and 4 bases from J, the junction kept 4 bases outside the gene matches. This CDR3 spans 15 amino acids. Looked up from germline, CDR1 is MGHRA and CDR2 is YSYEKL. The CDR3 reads CASSQGQGARYEQYF. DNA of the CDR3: TGCGCCAGCAGCCAGGGACAGGGGGCTCGGTACGAGCAGTACTTC.

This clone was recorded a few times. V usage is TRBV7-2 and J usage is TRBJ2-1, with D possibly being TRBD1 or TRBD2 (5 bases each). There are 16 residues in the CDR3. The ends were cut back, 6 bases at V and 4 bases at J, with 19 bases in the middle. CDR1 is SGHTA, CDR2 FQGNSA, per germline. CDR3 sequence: CASSPTASEGYNEQFF. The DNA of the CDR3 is TGTGCCAGCAGTCCGACAGCCTCCGAGGGTTACAATGAGCAGTTCTTC.

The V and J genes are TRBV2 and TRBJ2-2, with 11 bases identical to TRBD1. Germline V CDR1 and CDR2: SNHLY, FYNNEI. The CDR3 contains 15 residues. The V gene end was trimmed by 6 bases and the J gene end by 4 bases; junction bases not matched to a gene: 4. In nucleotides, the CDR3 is TGTGCCAGCAGGGGGGACAGGGGGACCACCGGGGAGCTGTTTTTT. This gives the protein CASRGDRGTTGELFF.

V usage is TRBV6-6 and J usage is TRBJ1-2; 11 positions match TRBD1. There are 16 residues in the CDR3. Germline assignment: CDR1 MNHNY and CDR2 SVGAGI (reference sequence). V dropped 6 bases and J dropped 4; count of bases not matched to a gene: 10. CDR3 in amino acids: CASSGTGGDQLYGYTF. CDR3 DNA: TGTGCCAGCAGCGGGACAGGGGGGGATCAGCTCTATGGCTACACCTTC.

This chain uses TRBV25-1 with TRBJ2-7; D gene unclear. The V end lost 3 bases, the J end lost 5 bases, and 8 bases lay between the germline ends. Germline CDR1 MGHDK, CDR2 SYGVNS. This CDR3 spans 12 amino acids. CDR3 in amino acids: CASSDSGHEQYF. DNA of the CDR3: TGTGCCAGCAGTGATTCGGGCCACGAGCAGTACTTC.

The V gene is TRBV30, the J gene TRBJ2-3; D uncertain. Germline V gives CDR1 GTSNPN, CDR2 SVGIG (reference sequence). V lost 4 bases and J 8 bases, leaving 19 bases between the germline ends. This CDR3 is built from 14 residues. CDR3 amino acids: CAWTRERSLVTQYF. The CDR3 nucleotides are TGTGCCTGGACCCGAGAACGGAGCCTCGTTACGCAGTATTTT.

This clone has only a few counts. CDR3 sequence: CASSPTGGGTQYF. The CDR3 DNA reads as TGTGCCAGCTCACCCACAGGGGGCGGGACCCAGTACTTC. The gene calls are TRBV18 and TRBJ2-5, with 9 bases that match TRBD1. CDR1 is KGHSH and CDR2 is LQKENI in the germline V gene. CDR3 length equals 13 residues. V lost 3 bases, J lost 7 bases, and 3 bases stayed unmatched.

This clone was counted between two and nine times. This CDR3 reads CATGTGATHEQFF. The CDR3 DNA is TGTGCCACCGGGACAGGGGCAACCCATGAGCAGTTCTTC. This chain joins TRBV15 and TRBJ2-1; 10 bases are shared with TRBD1. The CDR3 runs 13 residues. Losses at the gene ends were 8 bases for V and 8 bases for J; bases not matched to a gene: 6. Germline V lookup: CDR1 LNHNV, CDR2 YYDKDF (reference sequence).

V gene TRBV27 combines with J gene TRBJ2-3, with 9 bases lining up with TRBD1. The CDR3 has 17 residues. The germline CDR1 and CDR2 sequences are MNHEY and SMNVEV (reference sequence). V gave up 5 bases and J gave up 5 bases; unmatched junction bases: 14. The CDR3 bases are TGTGCCAGCAGTATCCTCCTCCGGGACAGGGCCGGAGATACGCAGTATTTT. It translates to CASSILLRDRAGDTQYF.

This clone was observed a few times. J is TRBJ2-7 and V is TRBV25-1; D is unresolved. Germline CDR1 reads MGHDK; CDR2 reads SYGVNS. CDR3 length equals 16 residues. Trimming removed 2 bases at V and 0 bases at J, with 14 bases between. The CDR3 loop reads CASSEGYTGVSYEQYF. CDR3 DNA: TGTGCCAGCAGTGAAGGATACACGGGCGTCTCCTACGAGCAGTACTTC.

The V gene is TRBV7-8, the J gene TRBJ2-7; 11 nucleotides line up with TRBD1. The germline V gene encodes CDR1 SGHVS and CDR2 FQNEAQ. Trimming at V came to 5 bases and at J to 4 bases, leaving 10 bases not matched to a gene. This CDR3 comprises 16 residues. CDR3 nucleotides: TGTGCCAGCAGCGTAGTTGGACAGGGGGCCTCTTACGAGCAGTACTTC. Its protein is CASSVVGQGASYEQYF.

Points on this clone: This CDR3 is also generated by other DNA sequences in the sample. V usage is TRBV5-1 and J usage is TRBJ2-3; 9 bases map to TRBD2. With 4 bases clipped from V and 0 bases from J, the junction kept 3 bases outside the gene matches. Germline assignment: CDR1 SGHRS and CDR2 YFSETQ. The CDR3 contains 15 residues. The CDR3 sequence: CASSISGGSTDTQYF. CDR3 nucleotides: TGCGCCAGCAGCATTAGCGGGGGTAGCACAGATACGCAGTATTTT.

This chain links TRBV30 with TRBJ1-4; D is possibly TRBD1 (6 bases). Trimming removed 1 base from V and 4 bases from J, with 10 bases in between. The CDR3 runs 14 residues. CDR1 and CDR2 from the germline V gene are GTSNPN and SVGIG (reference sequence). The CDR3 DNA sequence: TGTGCCTGGAGTGCCGGACAGATTAATGAAAAACTGTTTTTT. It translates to CAWSAGQINEKLFF.

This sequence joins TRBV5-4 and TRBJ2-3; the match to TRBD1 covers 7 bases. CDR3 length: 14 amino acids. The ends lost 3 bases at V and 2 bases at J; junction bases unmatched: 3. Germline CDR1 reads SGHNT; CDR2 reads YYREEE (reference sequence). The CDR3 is CASSSQGITDTQYF. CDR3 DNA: TGTGCCAGCAGCTCACAGGGGATCACAGATACGCAGTATTTT.